This entry describes one TCR beta chain. Its antigen is still unknown. CDR3 size: 16 residues. The V gene's germline CDR1 is KGHSH and CDR2 LQKENI. Between the trimmed V and J ends, which lost 2 bases and 4 bases, there was a span of 17 bases. This record comes from a study of cytomegalovirus exposure and HLA in healthy donors. Study results and caveats: Within a later analysis, the majority of CMV-associated TCR beta chains appeared HLA-restricted. In a later analysis, V- and J-gene trimming of beta chains associated with a DCLRE1C missense variant, replicated independently. Later analysis showed TCR association rates varying by HLA locus, highest for DRB1 and lowest for HLA-C.

PCR used 60 Vbeta primers and 13 Jbeta primers. Here immunoSEQ multiplex PCR was the method, and the copy in TCRdb shows in-frame clones only, minus some. This sample has about 94,000 clones; 50% to 75% occur once, and the top ten carry around 4%. The sequenced sample was PBMCs. The chain uses TRBV18 and TRBJ1-2; maybe TRBD1 (5 bases). This TCR was recovered from a man aged 30 to 45 in good health and CMV-seronegative. The CDR3 DNA reads as TGTGCCAGCTCACCATTGTCGTCGCAGGGAGGCTATGGCTACACCTTC. Its translation: CASSPLSSQGGYGYTF. Full variable domain (rest looked up from reference TRBV18 and TRBJ1-2): NAGVMQNPRHLVRRRGQEARLRCSPMKGHSHVYWYRQLPEEGLKFMVYLQKENIIDESGMPKERFSAEFPKEGPSILRIQQVVRGDSAAYFCASSPLSSQGGYGYTFGSGTRLTVV.